The rows below give T cell receptor beta chains drawn from one sample of a study of blood T cell repertoires in COVID-19. Produced via immunoSEQ multiplex PCR; TCRdb's table is partial and in-frame only. The table has 130,000 to 150,000 clones, around 89% seen once. The sequencing input was PBMCs or T cells enriched from blood (not recorded which). The source is a woman in her 30s with acute COVID-19. Each CDR3 is given without its conserved first and last residue.

j_gene,len,v_gene,CDR3aa
TRBJ1-6,14,TRBV6-2/TRBV6-3,ASSGHGQGNNSPLH
TRBJ2-7,10,TRBV10-3,ATGTGGGEQY
TRBJ1-2,11,TRBV7-3,ASSQETGLGYT
TRBJ2-3,9,TRBV2,ASQGLWAQY
TRBJ2-7,11,TRBV27,ASKRESAYEQY
TRBJ2-3,12,TRBV5-1,ASSLAQSADTQY
TRBJ1-1,11,TRBV7-9,ASSFEGNTEAF
TRBJ2-7,12,TRBV6-2/TRBV6-3,ASSYVAGGSEQY
TRBJ1-2,10,TRBV19,ASSLRNYGYT
TRBJ1-5,11,TRBV30,AWDRDTNQPQH
TRBJ2-7,10,TRBV7-8,ASSPSNYEQY
TRBJ2-5,14,TRBV5-1,ASSPGLYGPQETQY
TRBJ1-2,14,TRBV7-9,ASSSITRGKDYGYT
TRBJ1-5,11,TRBV11-2,ASSPTLDQPQH
TRBJ1-5,11,TRBV28,ASSLLTGKPQH
TRBJ2-5,11,TRBV7-2,ASTTLTGETQY
TRBJ2-7,18,TRBV3-1/TRBV3-2,ASSQPGPGTSGREPYEQY
TRBJ2-7,14,TRBV9,ASSVGGPGWSYEQY
TRBJ1-2,10,TRBV6-5,ASVGANYGYT
TRBJ1-1,12,TRBV18,ASSQGTQTTEAF